This passage covers 32 T cell receptor beta chains from one sample sequenced in a study of blood T cell repertoires in COVID-19 (dated by TCRdb to about 2020). The receptor library was made with the immunoSEQ multiplex PCR assay. TCRdb provides this immuneACCESS table in a form limited to in-frame rearrangements. Some clones are lacking; in checked studies, under half of them reflect an unresolved V gene, and why the rest are absent is not known. This sample lists approximately 200,000 clones; more than 80% were detected once. Over 1% of the sample goes to the ten largest clones. Sequencing was done on a sample of PBMCs or T cells enriched from blood (not recorded which). The source of these receptors is a young man who had recovered from COVID-19.

CDR3 residues: CASSYYSKGGNRPNTEAFF. Written as DNA, the CDR3 is TGTGCCAGCAGTTATTACTCCAAAGGGGGAAATAGGCCGAACACTGAAGCTTTCTTT. This chain links TRBV11-2 with TRBJ1-1; a weak D match, TRBD1 (6 bases). This CDR3 spans 19 amino acids. Germline CDR1 is SGHAT and CDR2 is FQNNGV. V gave up 6 bases and J gave up 1 base, with 27 bases separating them.

This chain joins TRBV7-2 and TRBJ1-2; a weak D match, TRBD1 (6 bases). The CDR3 has 16 amino acids. V lost 1 base to trimming and J lost 2 bases, with 14 bases between them. Per the germline V gene, CDR1 is SGHTA and CDR2 is FQGNSA. CDR3 in amino acids: CASSLVTGQGNYGYTF. CDR3 bases: TGTGCCAGCAGCTTAGTTACAGGGCAGGGAAACTATGGCTACACCTTC.

The rearrangement joins TRBV3-1 (or the pseudogene TRBV3-2) to TRBJ2-5; 8 nucleotides match TRBD2. The V segment lost 7 bases and the J segment 5 bases; nucleotides outside the gene matches: 6. Germline CDR1 and CDR2: LGHDT and YNNKEL (reference sequence). The CDR3 extends over 13 amino acids. CDR3 coding DNA: TGTGCCAGCAAGGCGGGGGGTAGTGAGACCCAGTACTTC. Translation: CASKAGGSETQYF.

This sequence joins TRBV9 and TRBJ1-1, with 8 bases that match TRBD1. After removal of 4 bases from V and 1 base from J, the junction contained 6 bases not matched to a gene. This CDR3 spans 15 amino acids. Germline CDR1 and CDR2: SGDLS and YYNGEE. The CDR3 sequence: CASSLTDRENTEAFF. The CDR3 DNA sequence: TGTGCCAGCAGCTTAACGGACAGGGAGAACACTGAAGCTTTCTTT.

The chain links TRBV4-3 to TRBJ2-1; possible D gene TRBD1, 5 bases. Germline V lookup: CDR1 LGHNA, CDR2 YSLEER. With 0 bases removed from V and 7 bases from J, the gap between germline ends came to 10 bases. The CDR3 totals 14 residues. CDR3 loop: CASSQDRSGNEQFF. The DNA for the CDR3 is TGCGCCAGCAGCCAAGATAGATCAGGGAATGAGCAGTTCTTC.

The chain couples TRBV2 to TRBJ2-3, with 15 bases lining up with TRBD2. CDR1 and CDR2 from the germline V gene are SNHLY and FYNNEI. After removal of 5 bases from V and 3 bases from J, the junction contained 9 bases not matched to a gene. CDR3 length: 18 amino acids. As DNA, the CDR3 is TGTGCCAGCAGTATTCCGGGACTAGCGGGAGGACCGACAGATACGCAGTATTTT. Amino acid sequence: CASSIPGLAGGPTDTQYF. Full variable domain (rest looked up from reference TRBV2 and TRBJ2-3): EPEVTQTPSHQVTQMGQEVILRCVPISNHLYFYWYRQILGQKVEFLVSFYNNEISEKSEIFDDQFSVERPDGSNFTLKIRSTKLEDSAMYFCASSIPGLAGGPTDTQYFGPGTRLTVL.

The chain employs TRBV27 and TRBJ2-3; 9 positions agree with TRBD1. CDR3 size: 15 residues. Germline assignment: CDR1 MNHEY and CDR2 SMNVEV (reference sequence). The junction had 4 bases not matched to a gene; V was cut back by 3 bases and J by 3 bases. The CDR3 DNA is TGTGCCAGCAGTTTCCTGGGACAGGGTACAGATACGCAGTATTTT. Translating gives CASSFLGQGTDTQYF.

V is TRBV28 and J is TRBJ1-5; no definite D call. The CDR3 contains 15 residues. Germline assignment: CDR1 MDHEN and CDR2 SYDVKM. The V and J ends lost 5 bases and 1 base respectively, with 12 bases between them. The CDR3 DNA sequence: TGTGCCAGCAGTCCGATCTCACAGAGCAATCAGCCCCAGCATTTT. The encoded protein is CASSPISQSNQPQHF.

V is TRBV5-8 and J is TRBJ2-1; D may be TRBD1 (6 bases). CDR3 size: 16 residues. Germline CDR1 and CDR2: SGHTS and YDEGEE. The V and J ends lost 3 bases and 4 bases respectively, with 17 bases between them. In DNA form, the CDR3 reads TGTGCCAGCAGCTGGGACAAGGTTTTGAAGTACAATGAGCAGTTCTTC. This codes for CASSWDKVLKYNEQFF. Filled out from reference TRBV5-8 and TRBJ2-1, the complete variable domain reads EAGVTQSPTHLIKTRGQQATLRCSPISGHTSVYWYQQALGLGLQFLLWYDEGEERNRGNFPPRFSGRQFPNYSSELNVNALELEDSALYLCASSWDKVLKYNEQFFGPGTRLTVL.

The rearrangement links TRBV7-8 to TRBJ2-7; D is unresolved. The CDR3 has 15 amino acids. CDR1 SGHVS and CDR2 FQNEAQ come from the germline V gene. Trimming cost V 5 bases and J 2 bases, with 16 bases left between them. CDR3 region: CASSARPEVPYEQYF. The DNA for the CDR3 is TGTGCCAGCAGCGCCAGACCAGAGGTTCCCTACGAGCAGTACTTC.

The chain uses TRBV5-1 and TRBJ2-7, with D possibly TRBD1 on 5 matching bases. The CDR3 consists of 15 residues. Germline V gene sequence: CDR1 SGHRS, CDR2 YFSETQ. Trimming shortened V by 0 bases and J by 0 bases, and 10 bases separated the two germline ends. In DNA, the CDR3 is TGCGCCAGCAGCTTGGCTCAGGGCCCCTCCTACGAGCAGTACTTC. Its protein product is CASSLAQGPSYEQYF.

This sequence joins TRBV28 and TRBJ2-7; D is ambiguous. The CDR3 is 12 residues long. Germline CDR1 is MDHEN and CDR2 is SYDVKM. The V and J ends lost 5 bases and 2 bases respectively, with 7 bases between them. CDR3 nucleotide sequence: TGTGCCAGCAGTCTAATCACCTACGAGCAGTACTTC. Protein sequence: CASSLITYEQYF.

This rearrangement joins TRBV14 to TRBJ1-3; D is perhaps TRBD1 (5 bases). Germline V gives CDR1 SGHDN, CDR2 FVKESK. The CDR3 runs 16 residues. V was trimmed by 2 bases and J by 0 bases, leaving 11 bases between them. CDR3 loop: CASSQPDRRSGNTIYF. The CDR3 DNA is TGTGCCAGCAGCCAACCCGACAGACGCTCTGGAAACACCATATATTTT.

This clone came up once. In DNA, the CDR3 is TGTGCCTGGAGTGTACGAGTTTCCACTGAAGCTTTCTTT. Amino acid sequence: CAWSVRVSTEAFF. The V call is TRBV30, the J call TRBJ1-1; D is undetermined. This CDR3 is 13 amino acids long. Germline CDR1 and CDR2: GTSNPN and SVGIG (reference sequence). Trimming removed 0 bases at V and 4 bases at J, with 9 bases between.

V gene TRBV1 combines with J gene TRBJ2-7; the D segment call TRBD2 is taken from the table without a DNA check. TRBV1 is annotated as a pseudogene. This CDR3 region has 16 residues. CDR3 sequence (DNA): TGCACCAGCAGCCAAGATTGTAGCGTCAGCTCCTACGAGCAGTACTTC. The encoded protein is CTSSQDCSVSSYEQYF.

The gene calls are TRBV29-1 and TRBJ1-1; TRBD1 is a possible D gene (6 bases). This CDR3 contains 12 residues. Germline-derived CDR1 and CDR2 are SQVTM and ANQGSEA. Trimming took off 5 bases at V and 1 base at J, with 8 bases between the two ends. CDR3 coding DNA: TGCAGCGTTAGACAGGAGAACACTGAAGCTTTCTTT. It yields the protein CSVRQENTEAFF.

The rearrangement uses TRBV12-3 or TRBV12-4 and TRBJ2-3; 13 nucleotides agree with TRBD2. V shed 4 bases, J shed 13 bases, and the junction held 5 bases outside the gene matches. The CDR3 is 13 amino acids. The DNA for the CDR3 is TGTGCCAGCAGTTCCACTAGCGGGGGGGCGAAGTATTTT. Amino acid sequence: CASSSTSGGAKYF.

The chain is built from TRBV7-9 and TRBJ2-2; D perhaps matches TRBD2 (6 bases). The CDR3 consists of 15 residues. V shed 5 bases and J shed 1 base, with 11 bases lying between them. From germline, CDR1 is SEHNR and CDR2 FQNEAQ (reference sequence). In DNA form, the CDR3 reads TGTGCCAGCAGCCCCGACGGGGGGAACACCGGGGAGCTGTTTTTT. Protein sequence: CASSPDGGNTGELFF.

The gene calls are TRBV9 and TRBJ2-1, with 8 bases that match TRBD2. The CDR3 length is 15 residues. The ends lost 2 bases at V and 10 bases at J; junction bases unmatched: 11. CDR1 and CDR2 from the germline V gene are SGDLS and YYNGEE. CDR3: CASSVRREAVGEQFF. The CDR3 DNA reads as TGTGCCAGCAGCGTTCGGCGGGAGGCAGTTGGGGAGCAGTTCTTC.

This sequence joins TRBV2 and TRBJ1-2; no firm D call. Per the germline V gene, CDR1 is SNHLY and CDR2 is FYNNEI. Trimming stripped 6 bases from V and 1 base from J, with 6 bases between. The CDR3 length is 12 residues. CDR3 sequence reads: CASSGSNYGYTF. For the CDR3, the DNA is TGTGCCAGCAGCGGTAGTAACTATGGCTACACCTTC.

This chain uses TRBV6-4 with TRBJ2-1; perhaps TRBD2 as D (5 bases). CDR1 and CDR2 (germline): MRHNA, SNTAGT. The CDR3 consists of 16 residues. V gave up 0 bases and J gave up 0 bases, with 9 bases separating them. The CDR3, as DNA: TGTGCCAGCAGTGACTCGAGAGGGTACTCCTACAATGAGCAGTTCTTC. Translation: CASSDSRGYSYNEQFF.

This clone was seen a few times. Here the CDR3 reads CASIGQVIHEQYF. The CDR3 nucleotides read TGTGCCAGCATAGGACAGGTGATACACGAGCAGTACTTC. The rearrangement uses TRBV2 and TRBJ2-7; 7 bases map to TRBD1. The CDR3 runs to 13 residues. Germline V gene sequence: CDR1 SNHLY, CDR2 FYNNEI. After removal of 7 bases from V and 5 bases from J, the junction contained 8 bases not matched to a gene.

This clone was detected a few times. This rearrangement joins TRBV6-2 or TRBV6-3 to TRBJ2-7; D unclear. The V end lost 4 bases, the J end lost 1 base, and 5 bases lay between the germline ends. This CDR3 region has 12 residues. Germline V gene sequence: CDR1 MNHEY, CDR2 SVGEGT. The CDR3 bases are TGTGCCAGCAGTTCCCTTTCCTACGAGCAGTACTTC. Encoded protein: CASSSLSYEQYF.

The CDR3 DNA reads TGTGCCAGCAGTCTCAACGGTGGCACCGGGGAGCTGTTTTTT. This codes for CASSLNGGTGELFF. The chain couples TRBV27 to TRBJ2-2, with D uncertain. Trimming shortened V by 5 bases and J by 4 bases, and 11 bases separated the two germline ends. Germline loops: CDR1 MNHEY, CDR2 SMNVEV (reference sequence). The CDR3 length is 14 residues.

V and J are TRBV4-1 and TRBJ2-7; 9 bases line up with TRBD2. Losses at the gene ends were 1 base for V and 2 bases for J; bases not matched to a gene: 3. CDR1 and CDR2 (germline): MGHRA, YSYEKL. The CDR3 loop spans 15 amino acids. The DNA of the CDR3 is TGCGCCAGCAGCCAAGTGCGGGAGGGACCCTACGAGCAGTACTTC. This gives the protein CASSQVREGPYEQYF.

This clone appeared a single time. This chain uses TRBV24-1 with TRBJ2-5; 12 bases map to TRBD1. Trimming removed 2 bases from V and 5 bases from J; junction bases left unmatched: 2. CDR1 and CDR2 from the germline V gene are KGHDR and SFDVKD. The CDR3 extends over 15 amino acids. DNA of the CDR3: TGTGCCACCAGTGATTCGGGGACAGGGGGCGAGACCCAGTACTTC. Protein sequence: CATSDSGTGGETQYF.

The chain uses TRBV6-5 and TRBJ1-2; no definite D call. CDR1 is MNHEY and CDR2 is SVGAGI in the germline V gene. V lost 2 bases, J lost 4 bases, and 14 bases lay in between. CDR3 length: 15 amino acids. This CDR3 is CASSYPQAGFYGYTF. CDR3 bases: TGTGCCAGCAGTTACCCCCAAGCAGGATTCTATGGCTACACCTTC.

The rearrangement links TRBV7-6 to TRBJ2-5, with 7 bases that match TRBD2. The ends lost 5 bases at V and 9 bases at J; junction bases unmatched: 15. Germline assignment: CDR1 SGHVS and CDR2 FNYEAQ. The CDR3 extends over 15 amino acids. The CDR3 DNA sequence: TGTGCCAGCAGCGCCGCGGTTGGCGGGGGTAGCCCCCAGTACTTC. This codes for CASSAAVGGGSPQYF.

The chain employs TRBV5-4 and TRBJ1-2; no firm D call. The CDR3 runs to 14 residues. V lost 2 bases, J lost 2 bases, and 10 bases lay in between. Germline V gene data show CDR1 as SGHNT and CDR2 as YYREEE (reference sequence). CDR3 nucleotides: TGTGCCAGCAGCTTTGGAGACGGAAACTATGGCTACACCTTC. Translated: CASSFGDGNYGYTF. Full variable domain (remainder filled in from reference TRBV5-4 and TRBJ1-2): ETGVTQSPTHLIKTRGQQVTLRCSSQSGHNTVSWYQQALGQGPQFIFQYYREEENGRGNFPPRFSGLQFPNYSSELNVNALELDDSALYLCASSFGDGNYGYTFGSGTRLTVV.

The chain has TRBV5-4 and TRBJ2-7; tentative D call: TRBD1 (6 bases). Trimming took 4 bases from V and 2 from J, leaving 10 bases between them. The germline CDR1 and CDR2 sequences are SGHNT and YYREEE (reference sequence). The CDR3 is made up of 13 amino acids. This CDR3 is CASSGGQPYEQYF. The CDR3 region has the DNA TGTGCCAGCAGCGGTGGACAGCCCTACGAGCAGTACTTC. Full variable domain (remainder filled in from reference TRBV5-4 and TRBJ2-7): ETGVTQSPTHLIKTRGQQVTLRCSSQSGHNTVSWYQQALGQGPQFIFQYYREEENGRGNFPPRFSGLQFPNYSSELNVNALELDDSALYLCASSGGQPYEQYFGPGTRLTVT.

Only one count was recorded for this clone. V usage is TRBV25-1 and J usage is TRBJ2-7, with TRBD2 identical over 7 bases. CDR3 length: 15 amino acids. Germline CDR1 and CDR2: MGHDK and SYGVNS. J lost 0 bases, V lost 8 bases, and 10 bases had no gene match. Written as DNA, the CDR3 is TGTGCCAGCCAGATGGGGGGGGTGAGCTCCTACGAGCAGTACTTC. Translating gives CASQMGGVSSYEQYF.

The rearrangement links TRBV27 to TRBJ1-6; D is uncertain. Trimming pared 0 bases from V and 0 bases from J, leaving 12 bases between. This CDR3 is built from 18 residues. Germline CDR1 is MNHEY and CDR2 is SMNVEV (reference sequence). In nucleotides, the CDR3 is TGTGCCAGCAGTTTATCTTACCCGGGGAGCTCCTATAATTCACCCCTCCACTTT. This translates into CASSLSYPGSSYNSPLHF.